This T cell receptor beta chain is from a study of post-analysis software for immune sequencing data. Notes on the study in general: Roughly 5 TRBV segments, TRBV5-6, TRBV5-1 and TRBV20-1 among them, were found more frequent in patients than controls.

Trimming left V 5 bases short and J 3 bases short, with 4 bases between. From germline, CDR1 is DFQATT and CDR2 SNEGSKA (reference sequence). The CDR3 is 10 amino acids. Concerning this clonotype itself: Antigen unknown. A much more abundant neighbour one base away suggests this may be a read error.

Unique molecular identifiers were present in the TCR beta cDNA libraries. TCRdb itself ran the PCR reads through MiXCR, one entry per CDR3 protein. The sample includes fewer than 850,000 distinct CDR3 sequences, roughly 27% of them seen just once. Input material: blood. This rearrangement joins TRBV20-1 to TRBJ2-5, with no clear D. This receptor was obtained from a girl between 10 and 17 years old with multiple sclerosis. CDR3 amino acids: CSAAEETQYF. The CDR3 DNA follows: TGCAGTGCTGCAGAAGAGACCCAGTACTTC.